The clone carrying this TCR beta chain was recorded a few times. Its target is not known. These data originate in a study of T cells in Graves' hyperthyroidism and ophthalmopathy. About the study: Once the initial diagnosis was made, peripheral blood was obtained before any treatment.

CDR1 and CDR2 (germline): KGHDR, SFDVKD. The CDR3 runs to 13 residues. Trimming shortened V by 2 bases and J by 5 bases, and 9 bases separated the two germline ends. Clinical Activity Scores of at least 3, NOSPECS grades of at least 4 and durations under 3 months characterized ophthalmopathy patients. Amplification yielded TCR beta CDR3 regions, with RNA transcripts as the source. Initially, a first-round RT-PCR of the TCR CDR3 employed the HTBI primer set. TCRdb re-called the multiplex PCR reads through MiXCR, storing one row per CDR3 protein. This table has a few hundred thousand distinct CDR3 sequences, roughly 23% appearing once. Findings and caveats of the study: Most expanded thyroid clonotypes above 0.001 recurred in blood. By a 13 V-J model, ophthalmopathy was set apart from stable hyperthyroidism.

The rearrangement links TRBV24-1 to TRBJ2-7, with a possible D match to TRBD1 (6 bases). The origin of this receptor is a woman aged 70-85 years with Graves' ophthalmopathy. Sequenced material: blood. In nucleotides, the CDR3 is TGTGCCACCAGTGATTATTCAGGGGACGAGCAGTACTTC. It is translated as CATSDYSGDEQYF.